Each of the 11 T cell receptor beta chains below was sequenced from the same sample in a study of blood T cell repertoires in COVID-19. Libraries were prepared by immunoSEQ multiplex PCR; TCRdb keeps only in-frame clonotypes and omits some of them. The sample consists of fewer than 200,000 clones, around 90% of them appearing once. Sequenced: PBMCs or T cells enriched from blood (not recorded which). Every receptor here comes from a woman younger than 30 who had recovered from COVID-19.

The CDR3 bases are TGTGCCAGTAGTATAGGGGACACTGGCATAGGAGCAGATACGCAGTATTTT. Translation gives CASSIGDTGIGADTQYF. J is TRBJ2-3 and V is TRBV19; possible D gene TRBD1, 6 bases. The CDR3 extends over 17 amino acids. In germline, CDR1 is LNHDA, CDR2 SQIVND (reference sequence). V was shortened by 1 base and J by 4 bases, with 18 bases between the two germline ends.

DNA for the CDR3: TGTGCCAGCAGCTTAACGCGTGGTCTAGCGGGAGATAATGAGCAGTTCTTC. Translated: CASSLTRGLAGDNEQFF. The chain carries TRBV7-3 and TRBJ2-1; 10 positions agree with TRBD2. The length of the CDR3 is 17 residues. V lost 0 bases to trimming and J lost 7 bases; unmatched junction nucleotides: 9. Germline CDR1 reads SGHTA; CDR2 reads FQGTGA.

This clone has a handful of counts. The CDR3 region is CASSLTDATNEKLFF. The DNA of the CDR3 is TGTGCCAGCAGTCTGACAGATGCAACTAATGAAAAACTGTTTTTT. The chain recombines TRBV28 with TRBJ1-4; the D gene is possibly TRBD1 (5 bases). The V end was cut by 5 bases, the J end by 0 bases, with 10 bases between. This CDR3 has 15 amino acids. Germline-derived CDR1 and CDR2 are MDHEN and SYDVKM.

The chain employs TRBV2 and TRBJ2-7, with TRBD1 matching over 9 bases. Germline CDR1 and CDR2: SNHLY and FYNNEI. The CDR3 is 13 amino acids. Trimming at V came to 5 bases and at J to 3 bases, leaving 2 bases not matched to a gene. The CDR3 coding sequence is TGTGCCAGCAGTTGGACAGGGGACTACGAGCAGTACTTC. Translating gives CASSWTGDYEQYF.

The chain employs TRBV28 and TRBJ1-1; 8 bases line up with TRBD1. Per germline, CDR1 MDHEN and CDR2 SYDVKM. V lost 6 bases and J lost 4; bases outside the gene matches: 10. The CDR3 spans 15 residues. As DNA, the CDR3 is TGTGCCAGCAGGGTTGAACAGGGGGGTCGCACTGAAGCTTTCTTT. Its protein product is CASRVEQGGRTEAFF.

This CDR3 is CAARENTEAFF. CDR3 bases: TGTGCCGCCCGAGAGAACACTGAAGCTTTCTTT. This chain connects TRBV28 to TRBJ1-1; D is ambiguous. The ends were cut back, 11 bases at V and 1 base at J, with 8 bases in the middle. This CDR3 region has 11 residues. The V gene's germline CDR1 is MDHEN and CDR2 SYDVKM.

The chain recombines TRBV5-1 with TRBJ2-1, with D uncertain. V lost 0 bases to trimming and J lost 1 base, with 8 bases between them. CDR3 length: 15 residues. From germline, CDR1 is SGHRS and CDR2 YFSETQ. Written as DNA, the CDR3 is TGCGCCAGCAGCTTGGGTCTCTTTTCCTACAATGAGCAGTTCTTC. Its translation: CASSLGLFSYNEQFF.

V is TRBV4-2 and J is TRBJ2-1; 14 positions match TRBD2. Losses at the gene ends were 1 base for V and 7 bases for J; bases not matched to a gene: 6. Germline V CDR1 and CDR2: LGHNA, YNFKEQ. The CDR3 runs to 17 residues. The CDR3 coding sequence is TGTGCCAGCAGCCAAGGAAGACTAGCGGGAGGGGTGAATGAGCAGTTCTTC. Protein sequence: CASSQGRLAGGVNEQFF.

V is TRBV7-6 and J is TRBJ2-3; 8 bases are shared with TRBD1. The CDR3 is 16 residues long. V shed 2 bases, J shed 2 bases, and the junction held 6 bases outside the gene matches. Looked up from germline, CDR1 is SGHVS and CDR2 is FNYEAQ. The CDR3 DNA reads as TGTGCCAGCAGCTTAACAGGGGGGACGTACACAGATACGCAGTATTTT. This sequence encodes CASSLTGGTYTDTQYF.

The CDR3 is CASSLALTGFEGYTF. CDR3 DNA: TGTGCCAGCAGCTTAGCCTTGACAGGGTTTGAGGGCTACACCTTC. This chain uses TRBV11-2 with TRBJ1-2, with TRBD1 matching 7 bases. The germline V gene encodes CDR1 SGHAT and CDR2 FQNNGV. The trim removed 1 base at V and 8 bases at J, leaving 10 bases unmatched. The CDR3 consists of 15 residues.

The CDR3 reads CASSQPSGGGIYEQYF. CDR3 DNA: TGCGCCAGCAGCCAACCTAGCGGGGGTGGCATCTACGAGCAGTACTTC. This chain links TRBV4-1 with TRBJ2-7; 10 nucleotides align to TRBD2. CDR1 and CDR2 (germline): MGHRA, YSYEKL. The V segment lost 2 bases and the J segment 3 bases; nucleotides outside the gene matches: 7. The CDR3 length is 16 residues.